This TCR beta chain stems from a study of T cells in Graves' hyperthyroidism and ophthalmopathy. Amplified regions were TCR beta CDR3 sequences from RNA transcripts. TCR CDR3 underwent first-round RT-PCR with the HTBI primer set. A single record per CDR3 protein comes from TCRdb applying MiXCR to the multiplex PCR reads. The data hold a few hundred thousand distinct CDR3 sequences, with roughly 15% observed a single time. This clonotype was seen repeatedly, ten times or more. The germline V gene encodes CDR1 MNHEY and CDR2 SVGEGT. Trimming shortened V by 4 bases and J by 4 bases, and 13 bases separated the two germline ends. The CDR3 spans 14 residues.

Sequencing input: blood. The V and J genes are TRBV6-2 or TRBV6-3 and TRBJ1-1, with D possibly TRBD1 on 6 matching bases. This TCR was sampled from a woman between 40 and 55 years old with Graves' ophthalmopathy. In DNA form, the CDR3 reads TGTGCCAGCAGTTCACAGGGAAGACCCACTGAAGCTTTCTTT. Translating gives CASSSQGRPTEAFF.